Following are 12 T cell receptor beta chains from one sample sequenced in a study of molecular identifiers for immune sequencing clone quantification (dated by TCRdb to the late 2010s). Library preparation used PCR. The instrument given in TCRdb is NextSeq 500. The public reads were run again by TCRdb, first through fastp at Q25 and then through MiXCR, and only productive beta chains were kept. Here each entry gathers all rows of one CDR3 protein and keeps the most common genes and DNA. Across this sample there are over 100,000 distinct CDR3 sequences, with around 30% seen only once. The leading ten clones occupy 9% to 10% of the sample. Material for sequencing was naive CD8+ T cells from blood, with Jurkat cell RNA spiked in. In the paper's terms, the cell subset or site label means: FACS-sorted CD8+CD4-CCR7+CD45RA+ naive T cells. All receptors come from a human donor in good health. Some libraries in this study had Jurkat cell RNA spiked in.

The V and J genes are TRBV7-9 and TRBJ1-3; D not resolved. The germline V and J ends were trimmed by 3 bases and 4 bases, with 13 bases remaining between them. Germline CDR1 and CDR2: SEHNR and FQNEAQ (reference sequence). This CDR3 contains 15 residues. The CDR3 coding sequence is TGTGCCAGCAGCTTGTCCCTTTGGTCCGGAAACACCATATATTTT. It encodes CASSLSLWSGNTIYF.

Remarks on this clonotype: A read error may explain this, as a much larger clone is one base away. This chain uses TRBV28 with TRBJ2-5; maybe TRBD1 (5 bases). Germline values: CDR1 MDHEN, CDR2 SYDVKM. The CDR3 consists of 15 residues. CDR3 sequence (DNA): TGTGCCAGCAGTCCCCGACAGCTCAGCCCGGCGCCCCAGAACTTC. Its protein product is CASSPRQLSPAPQNF.

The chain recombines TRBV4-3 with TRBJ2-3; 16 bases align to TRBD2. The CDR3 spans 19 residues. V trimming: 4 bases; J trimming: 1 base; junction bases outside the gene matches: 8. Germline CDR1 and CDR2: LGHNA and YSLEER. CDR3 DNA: TGCGCCAGCAGCCGAGCTGGGACTAGCGGGAGGGTTGGCACAGATACGCAGTATTTT. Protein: CASSRAGTSGRVGTDTQYF.

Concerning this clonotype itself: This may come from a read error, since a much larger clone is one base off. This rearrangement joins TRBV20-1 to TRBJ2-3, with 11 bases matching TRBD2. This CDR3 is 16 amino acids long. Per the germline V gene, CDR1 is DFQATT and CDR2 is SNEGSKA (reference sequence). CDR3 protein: CSARDLAGGRTETQYF. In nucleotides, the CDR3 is TGCAGTGCTAGAGATCTAGCGGGAGGACGCACAGAAACGCAGTATTTT.

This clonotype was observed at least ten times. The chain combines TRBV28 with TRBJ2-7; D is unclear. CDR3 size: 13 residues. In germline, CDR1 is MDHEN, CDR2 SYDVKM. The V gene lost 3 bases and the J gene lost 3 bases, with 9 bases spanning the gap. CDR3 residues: CASSFLAVYEQYF. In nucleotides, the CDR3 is TGTGCCAGCAGTTTCTTAGCTGTCTACGAGCAGTACTTC.

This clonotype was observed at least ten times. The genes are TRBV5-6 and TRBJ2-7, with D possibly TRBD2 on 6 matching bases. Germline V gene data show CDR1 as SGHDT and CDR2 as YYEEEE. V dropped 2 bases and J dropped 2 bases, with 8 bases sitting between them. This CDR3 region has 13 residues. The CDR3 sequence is CASSFGGPYEQYF. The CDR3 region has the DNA TGTGCCAGCAGCTTCGGGGGACCCTACGAGCAGTACTTC.

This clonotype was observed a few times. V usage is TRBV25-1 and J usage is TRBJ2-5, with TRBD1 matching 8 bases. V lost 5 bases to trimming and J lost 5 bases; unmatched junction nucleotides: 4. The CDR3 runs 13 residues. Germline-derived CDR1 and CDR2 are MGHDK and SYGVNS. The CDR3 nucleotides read TGTGCCAGCAGTATCACAGGGGGTGAGACCCAGTACTTC. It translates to CASSITGGETQYF.

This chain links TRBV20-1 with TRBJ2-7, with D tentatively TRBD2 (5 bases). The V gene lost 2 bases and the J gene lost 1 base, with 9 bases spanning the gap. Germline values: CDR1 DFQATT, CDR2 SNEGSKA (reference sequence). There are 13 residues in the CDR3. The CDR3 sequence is CSARPSSSYEQYF. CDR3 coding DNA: TGCAGTGCTAGACCTAGCTCTTCCTACGAGCAGTACTTC.

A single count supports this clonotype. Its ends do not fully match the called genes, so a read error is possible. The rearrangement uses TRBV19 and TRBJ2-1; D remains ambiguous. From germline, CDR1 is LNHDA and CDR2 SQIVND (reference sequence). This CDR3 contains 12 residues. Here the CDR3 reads CASSIAWDELFF. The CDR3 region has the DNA TGTGCCAGTAGTATCGCATGGGATGAGCTGTTCTTC. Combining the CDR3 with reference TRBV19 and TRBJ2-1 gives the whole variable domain DGGITQSPKYLFRKEGQNVTLSCEQNLNHDAMYWYRQDPGQGLRLIYYSQIVNDFQKGDIAEGYSVSREKKESFPLTVTSAQKNPTAFYLCASSIAWDELFFGPGTRLTVL.

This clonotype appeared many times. This CDR3 reads CASRQGLQETQYF. For the CDR3, the DNA is TGTGCCAGCAGACAGGGTTTACAAGAGACCCAGTACTTC. The chain combines TRBV25-1 with TRBJ2-5; D might be TRBD1 (6 bases). V gave up 6 bases and J gave up 2 bases, with 10 bases separating them. The germline V gene encodes CDR1 MGHDK and CDR2 SYGVNS. The CDR3 has 13 residues.

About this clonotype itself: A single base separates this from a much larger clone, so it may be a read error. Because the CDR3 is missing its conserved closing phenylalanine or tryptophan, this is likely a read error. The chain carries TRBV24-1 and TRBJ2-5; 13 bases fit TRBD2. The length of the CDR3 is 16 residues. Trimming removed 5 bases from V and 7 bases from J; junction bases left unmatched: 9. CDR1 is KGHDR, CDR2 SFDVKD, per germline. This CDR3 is CATSAPRTSGSGTQYI. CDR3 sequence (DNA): TGTGCCACCAGTGCCCCTAGGACTAGCGGGAGCGGGACCCAGTACATC.

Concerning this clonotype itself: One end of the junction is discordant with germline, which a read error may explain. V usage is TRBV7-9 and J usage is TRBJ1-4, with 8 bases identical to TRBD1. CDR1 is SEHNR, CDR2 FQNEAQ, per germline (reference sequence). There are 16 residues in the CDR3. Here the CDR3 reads CASSLASGGVRENLFF. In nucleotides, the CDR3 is TGTGCCAGCAGCTTAGCCTCAGGGGGCGTTCGGGAAAATCTGTTTTTT.